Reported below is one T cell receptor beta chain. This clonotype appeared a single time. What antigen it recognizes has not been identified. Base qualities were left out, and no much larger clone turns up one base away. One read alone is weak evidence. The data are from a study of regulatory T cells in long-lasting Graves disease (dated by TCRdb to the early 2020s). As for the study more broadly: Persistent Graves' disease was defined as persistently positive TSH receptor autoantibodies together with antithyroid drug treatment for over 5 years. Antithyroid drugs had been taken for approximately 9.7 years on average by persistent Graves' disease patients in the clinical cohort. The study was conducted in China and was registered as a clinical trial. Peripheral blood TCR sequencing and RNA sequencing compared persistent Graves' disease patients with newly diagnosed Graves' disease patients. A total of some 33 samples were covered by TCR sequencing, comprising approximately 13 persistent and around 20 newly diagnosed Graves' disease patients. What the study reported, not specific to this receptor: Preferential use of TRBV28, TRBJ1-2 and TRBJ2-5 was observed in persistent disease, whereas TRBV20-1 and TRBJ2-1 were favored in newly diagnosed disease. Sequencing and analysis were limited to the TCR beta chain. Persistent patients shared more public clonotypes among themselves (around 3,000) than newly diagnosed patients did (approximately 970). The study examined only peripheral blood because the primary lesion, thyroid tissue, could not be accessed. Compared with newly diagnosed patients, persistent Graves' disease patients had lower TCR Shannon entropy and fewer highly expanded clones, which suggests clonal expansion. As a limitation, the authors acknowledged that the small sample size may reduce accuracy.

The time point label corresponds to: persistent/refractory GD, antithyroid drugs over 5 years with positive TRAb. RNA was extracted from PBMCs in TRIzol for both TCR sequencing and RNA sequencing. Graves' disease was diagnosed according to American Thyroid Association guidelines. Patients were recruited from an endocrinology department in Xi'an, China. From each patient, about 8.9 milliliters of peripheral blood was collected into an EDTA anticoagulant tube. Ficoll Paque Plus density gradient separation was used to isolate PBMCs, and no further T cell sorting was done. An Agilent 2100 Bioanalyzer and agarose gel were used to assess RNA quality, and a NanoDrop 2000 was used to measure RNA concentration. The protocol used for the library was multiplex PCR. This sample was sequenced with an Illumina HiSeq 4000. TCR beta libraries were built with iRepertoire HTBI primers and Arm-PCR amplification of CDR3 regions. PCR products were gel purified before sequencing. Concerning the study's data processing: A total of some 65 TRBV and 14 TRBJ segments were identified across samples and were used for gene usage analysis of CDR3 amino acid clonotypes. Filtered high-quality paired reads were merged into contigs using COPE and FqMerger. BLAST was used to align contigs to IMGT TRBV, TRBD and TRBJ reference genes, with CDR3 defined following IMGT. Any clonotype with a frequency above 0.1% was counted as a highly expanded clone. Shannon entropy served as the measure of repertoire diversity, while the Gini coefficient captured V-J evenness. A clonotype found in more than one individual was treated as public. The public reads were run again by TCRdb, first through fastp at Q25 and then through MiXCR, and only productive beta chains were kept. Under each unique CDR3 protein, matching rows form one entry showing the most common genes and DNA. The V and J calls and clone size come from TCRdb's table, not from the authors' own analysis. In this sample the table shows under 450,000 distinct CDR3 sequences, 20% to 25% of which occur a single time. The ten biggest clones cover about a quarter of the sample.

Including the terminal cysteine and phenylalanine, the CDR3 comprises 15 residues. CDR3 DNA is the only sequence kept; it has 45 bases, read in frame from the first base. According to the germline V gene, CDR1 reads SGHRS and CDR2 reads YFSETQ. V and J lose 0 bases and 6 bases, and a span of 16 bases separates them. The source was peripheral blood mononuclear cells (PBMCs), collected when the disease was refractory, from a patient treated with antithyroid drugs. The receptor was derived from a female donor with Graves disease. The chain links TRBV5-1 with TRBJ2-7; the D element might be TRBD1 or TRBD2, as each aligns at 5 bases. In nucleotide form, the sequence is TGCGCCAGCAGCTTGGTTGGGACCCCCCCGGCCGAGCAGTACTTC. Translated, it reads CASSLVGTPPAEQYF.